Presented here are 28 T cell receptor beta chains from one specimen sequenced in a study of T cells after yellow fever vaccination. MiXCR, applied by TCRdb to the 5' RACE reads, yields one record per CDR3 protein. The table includes 250,000 or so distinct CDR3 sequences, over 3% detected once. Sample: PBMCs, taken 15 days after the yellow fever booster vaccination. These receptor sequences come from a man in his late teens or twenties who received the YFV17D yellow fever vaccine.

This clonotype was detected many times. The V call is TRBV20-1, the J call TRBJ2-5, with a weak D call TRBD2 (5 bases). In germline, CDR1 is DFQATT, CDR2 SNEGSKA (reference sequence). CDR3 length: 11 residues. The V end lost 8 bases, the J end lost 5 bases, and 12 bases lay between the germline ends. This CDR3 reads CSPQTGETQYF. The CDR3 DNA sequence: TGCAGTCCTCAAACGGGGGAGACCCAGTACTTC.

In its sample, this clonotype was seen many times. The rearrangement uses TRBV5-6 and TRBJ2-1; 8 bases align to TRBD1. V lost 4 bases and J lost 9; bases outside the gene matches: 15. The V gene's germline CDR1 is SGHDT and CDR2 YYEEEE. The CDR3 has 16 amino acids. The CDR3 sequence: CASSRDRTGRNTEQFF. The CDR3 DNA is TGTGCCAGCAGCCGCGACAGGACAGGGAGGAACACTGAGCAGTTCTTC.

This clonotype was seen at least ten times. The chain combines TRBV29-1 with TRBJ2-5; D not resolved. Deletions cut 3 bases from V and 0 bases from J, with 5 bases between. This CDR3 has 12 amino acids. From germline, CDR1 is SQVTM and CDR2 ANQGSEA. CDR3 sequence: CSVEWYQETQYF. The CDR3 nucleotides read TGCAGCGTTGAGTGGTACCAAGAGACCCAGTACTTC. The whole variable domain, filled in from reference TRBV29-1 and TRBJ2-5, reads SAVISQKPSRDICQRGTSLTIQCQVDSQVTMMFWYRQQPGQSLTLIATANQGSEATYESGFVIDKFPISRPNLTFSTLTVSNMSPEDSSIYLCSVEWYQETQYFGPGTRLLVL.

This clonotype was seen many times. As DNA, the CDR3 is TGTGCCTACTCGACCGGAGGCCGGGACACCGGGGAGCTGTTTTTT. Amino acid sequence: CAYSTGGRDTGELFF. This chain links TRBV30 with TRBJ2-2, with D possibly being TRBD2 (5 bases). CDR1 and CDR2 from the germline V gene are GTSNPN and SVGIG (reference sequence). V was clipped by 7 bases and J by 3 bases, with 18 bases between them. There are 15 residues in the CDR3.

This clonotype was seen ten or more times. This chain links TRBV6-4 with TRBJ2-3, with 8 positions matching TRBD2. The CDR3 has 15 residues. Germline values: CDR1 MRHNA, CDR2 SNTAGT. Unmatched junction bases numbered 0, after V lost 0 bases and J lost 1 base. Here the CDR3 reads CASSDSSGGTDTQYF. DNA of the CDR3: TGTGCCAGCAGTGACTCTAGCGGGGGCACAGATACGCAGTATTTT.

Ten or more counts support this clonotype. The genes are TRBV2 and TRBJ2-3; D remains ambiguous. Per germline, CDR1 SNHLY and CDR2 FYNNEI. Trimming pared 7 bases from V and 0 bases from J, leaving 11 bases between. The CDR3 has 14 residues. CDR3 DNA: TGTGCCAGCAAAGCAGCCAGCAGCACAGATACGCAGTATTTT. This codes for CASKAASSTDTQYF. Full variable domain (remainder filled in from reference TRBV2 and TRBJ2-3): EPEVTQTPSHQVTQMGQEVILRCVPISNHLYFYWYRQILGQKVEFLVSFYNNEISEKSEIFDDQFSVERPDGSNFTLKIRSTKLEDSAMYFCASKAASSTDTQYFGPGTRLTVL.

This clonotype was observed many times. The chain couples TRBV7-2 to TRBJ2-1; the match to TRBD2 covers 12 bases. With V trimmed by 4 bases and J by 1 base, 8 bases remained unmatched. This CDR3 spans 18 amino acids. Germline V gene sequence: CDR1 SGHTA, CDR2 FQGNSA. This CDR3 is CASSSPSGGAWSYNEQFF. In nucleotides, the CDR3 is TGTGCCAGCAGCTCCCCTAGCGGGGGGGCTTGGTCCTACAATGAGCAGTTCTTC. Full variable domain (remainder filled in from reference TRBV7-2 and TRBJ2-1): GAGVSQSPSNKVTEKGKDVELRCDPISGHTALYWYRQSLGQGLEFLIYFQGNSAPDKSGLPSDRFSAERTGGSVSTLTIQRTQQEDSAVYLCASSSPSGGAWSYNEQFFGPGTRLTVL.

This clonotype came up many times. V is TRBV5-1 and J is TRBJ2-3; 12 positions agree with TRBD2. Germline trimming cut 2 bases from V and 6 bases from J; bases unmatched to any gene: 7. This CDR3 comprises 16 residues. Germline V CDR1 and CDR2: SGHRS, YFSETQ. The CDR3 reads CASSFGLAGSGDTQYF. The DNA of the CDR3 is TGCGCCAGCAGCTTTGGACTAGCGGGGTCCGGGGATACGCAGTATTTT.

In this sample, this clonotype turned up many times. The chain carries TRBV5-6 and TRBJ2-3; 9 bases line up with TRBD2. The V gene end was trimmed by 4 bases and the J gene end by 7 bases; junction bases not matched to a gene: 4. The germline V gene encodes CDR1 SGHDT and CDR2 YYEEEE. The CDR3 is 13 amino acids. The DNA of the CDR3 is TGTGCCAGCAGCCTAGCGGGGTTACATACGCAGTATTTT. Amino acid sequence: CASSLAGLHTQYF.

This clonotype was counted at least ten times. The gene calls are TRBV27 and TRBJ1-1, with D possibly matching TRBD1 (5 bases). Deletions cut 3 bases from V and 6 bases from J, with 14 bases between. The germline CDR1 and CDR2 sequences are MNHEY and SMNVEV (reference sequence). The CDR3 has 14 residues. This CDR3 is CASSFVGGGPEAFF. In nucleotides, the CDR3 is TGTGCCAGCAGTTTTGTCGGGGGTGGCCCTGAAGCTTTCTTT.

This clonotype came up a few times. J is TRBJ2-1 and V is TRBV7-2; 12 positions agree with TRBD2. V was pared by 3 bases and J by 4 bases, with 4 bases of the junction left unmatched. The CDR3 contains 16 residues. Germline V gene sequence: CDR1 SGHTA, CDR2 FQGNSA. CDR3 DNA sequence: TGTGCCAGCAGCTTCCCTAGCGGGGGGGTTTACAATGAGCAGTTCTTC. Its protein product is CASSFPSGGVYNEQFF.

J is TRBJ2-6 and V is TRBV6-5; D not resolved. Germline V lookup: CDR1 MNHEY, CDR2 SVGAGI. There are 17 residues in the CDR3. V lost 0 bases and J lost 0, with 9 bases in between. CDR3 DNA: TGTGCCAGCAGTTACTCGATAGTCTCCTCTGGGGCCAACGTCCTGACTTTC. It is translated as CASSYSIVSSGANVLTF.

This clonotype was counted ten times or more. CDR3 sequence reads: CASSPVSRGPIPDTQYF. CDR3 nucleotides: TGTGCCAGCAGCCCAGTGTCCCGGGGGCCTATCCCAGATACGCAGTATTTT. V is TRBV4-2 and J is TRBJ2-3; either TRBD1 or TRBD2 may supply D (6 bases each). Trimming cost V 4 bases and J 4 bases, with 21 bases left between them. From germline, CDR1 is LGHNA and CDR2 YNFKEQ. The length of the CDR3 is 17 residues.

This clonotype was counted at least ten times. The chain links TRBV7-6 to TRBJ2-1, with a possible D match to TRBD2 (7 bases). V was clipped by 3 bases and J by 9 bases, with 15 bases between them. Germline values: CDR1 SGHVS, CDR2 FNYEAQ. This CDR3 comprises 14 residues. Here the CDR3 DNA reads TGTGCCAGCAGCTTTGAGGGGGGGCCCCGTGAGCAGTTCTTC. Its protein is CASSFEGGPREQFF. Based on the CDR3 plus reference TRBV7-6 and TRBJ2-1, the full variable domain is GAGVSQSPRYKVTKRGQDVALRCDPISGHVSLYWYRQALGQGPEFLTYFNYEAQQDKSGLPNDRFSAERPEGSISTLTIQRTEQRDSAMYRCASSFEGGPREQFFGPGTRLTVL.

This clonotype has at least ten counts. The rearrangement uses TRBV5-1 and TRBJ2-5; 7 nucleotides line up with TRBD2. Per germline, CDR1 SGHRS and CDR2 YFSETQ. V lost 0 bases to trimming and J lost 7 bases; unmatched junction nucleotides: 15. The CDR3 runs 17 residues. CDR3 loop: CASSLVREAYDRGTQYF. As DNA, the CDR3 is TGCGCCAGCAGCTTGGTCCGGGAGGCGTACGACCGAGGGACCCAGTACTTC.

At least ten counts were recorded for this clonotype. The rearrangement uses TRBV12-3 or TRBV12-4 and TRBJ2-2, with unresolved D. The CDR3 sequence is 15 residues long. Trimming took 6 bases from V and 0 from J, leaving 11 bases between them. This CDR3 is CASSPVAANTGELFF. The CDR3 DNA reads as TGTGCCAGCAGCCCCGTGGCGGCGAACACCGGGGAGCTGTTTTTT.

This clonotype has at least ten counts. The chain has TRBV12-3 or TRBV12-4 and TRBJ2-4, with 11 bases that match TRBD1. The junction had 6 bases not matched to a gene; V was cut back by 6 bases and J by 8 bases. The CDR3 length is 14 residues. CDR3 sequence: CASRRTGGLDIQYF. Written as DNA, the CDR3 is TGTGCCAGCAGACGGACAGGGGGCTTGGACATTCAGTACTTC.

This clonotype was picked up many times. V usage is TRBV7-9 and J usage is TRBJ2-5; D gene uncertain. Germline CDR1 and CDR2: SEHNR and FQNEAQ (reference sequence). Trimming removed 5 bases from V and 5 bases from J, with 12 bases in between. This CDR3 has 13 amino acids. The CDR3 bases are TGTGCCAGCAGCCCGGATATAGAGGAGACCCAGTACTTC. Encoded protein: CASSPDIEETQYF.

This clonotype came up many times. The chain recombines TRBV12-3 or TRBV12-4 with TRBJ2-7; D not resolved. The CDR3 spans 12 residues. Trimming removed 1 base at V and 1 base at J, with 2 bases between. CDR3 in DNA: TGTGCCAGCAGTTTAGGGTCCTACGAGCAGTACGTC. This gives the protein CASSLGSYEQYV.

Many counts were recorded for this clonotype. The V gene is TRBV16, the J gene TRBJ2-3, with D maybe TRBD2 (5 bases). Trimming stripped 4 bases from V and 3 bases from J, with 20 bases between. The length of the CDR3 is 17 residues. Germline lookup yields CDR1 KGHSY and CDR2 FQNENV. The CDR3 nucleotides read TGTGCCAGCAGCCTAACCTCGCGGACTCCGTTAACAGATACGCAGTATTTT. Translating gives CASSLTSRTPLTDTQYF.

This clonotype was detected ten times or more. V gene TRBV7-9 combines with J gene TRBJ2-4, with 7 bases aligning to TRBD1. In germline, CDR1 is SEHNR, CDR2 FQNEAQ (reference sequence). CDR3 length: 14 amino acids. J gave up 8 bases and V 1 base, and 5 bases lay outside the gene matches. The CDR3 region has the DNA TGTGCCAGCAGCTTAGTTGCAGGGGGTGACATTCAGTACTTC. As protein: CASSLVAGGDIQYF.

This clonotype was seen a few times. The J gene is TRBJ2-5, the V gene TRBV7-2; perhaps D is TRBD1 or TRBD2 (5 bases each). The germline V and J ends were trimmed by 5 bases and 1 base, with 14 bases remaining between them. The CDR3 loop spans 15 amino acids. Germline loops: CDR1 SGHTA, CDR2 FQGNSA. DNA for the CDR3: TGTGCCAGCAGCCACGTTATCGGGGCCCAAGAGACCCAGTACTTC. Translated: CASSHVIGAQETQYF.

This clonotype came up many times. The chain joins TRBV19 to TRBJ1-5, with D unclear. Germline CDR1 and CDR2: LNHDA and SQIVND (reference sequence). V was shortened by 8 bases and J by 6 bases, with 8 bases between the two germline ends. This CDR3 has 11 residues. The CDR3 loop reads CASGEVQPQHF. CDR3 DNA sequence: TGTGCCAGTGGAGAGGTTCAGCCCCAGCATTTT. The full variable domain, in which reference TRBV19 and TRBJ1-5 provide the parts outside the CDR3, is DGGITQSPKYLFRKEGQNVTLSCEQNLNHDAMYWYRQDPGQGLRLIYYSQIVNDFQKGDIAEGYSVSREKKESFPLTVTSAQKNPTAFYLCASGEVQPQHFGDGTRLSIL.

This clonotype was recorded at least ten times. The V and J genes are TRBV6-2 or TRBV6-3 and TRBJ2-5; the D gene is possibly TRBD1 (5 bases). This CDR3 is 13 amino acids long. V gave up 7 bases and J gave up 4 bases, with 13 bases separating them. Germline CDR1 is MNHEY and CDR2 is SVGEGT. The CDR3 nucleotides read TGTGCCAGCAAAGGGGCGAAATCAGAGACCCAGTACTTC. Amino acids: CASKGAKSETQYF.

This clonotype appeared many times. The rearrangement joins TRBV4-3 to TRBJ1-6, with D possibly TRBD1 on 5 matching bases. Germline CDR1 LGHNA, CDR2 YSLEER. CDR3 length: 20 residues. Trimming pared 1 base from V and 6 bases from J, leaving 25 bases between. The CDR3 sequence: CASSQGRERGPEGFNSPLHF. CDR3 nucleotides: TGCGCCAGCAGCCAAGGTCGCGAACGGGGACCGGAAGGATTTAATTCACCCCTCCACTTT.

This clonotype was counted at least ten times. The J gene is TRBJ1-1, the V gene TRBV10-3; no clear D gene. V lost 4 bases and J lost 7, with 7 bases in between. Per germline, CDR1 ENHRY and CDR2 SYGVKD. CDR3 length: 11 residues. CDR3 sequence reads: CAISVGFEAFF. The CDR3 region has the DNA TGTGCCATCAGTGTCGGCTTTGAAGCTTTCTTT.

There are many counts of this clonotype. The chain couples TRBV12-3 or TRBV12-4 to TRBJ1-3; D is possibly TRBD1 (5 bases). The CDR3 contains 15 residues. V lost 7 bases and J 2 bases, leaving 15 bases between the germline ends. Written as DNA, the CDR3 is TGTGCCAGCATGACGGTAGGAGGGGCTGGAAACACCATATATTTT. Protein sequence: CASMTVGGAGNTIYF.

This clonotype was counted between two and nine times. This rearrangement joins TRBV29-1 to TRBJ2-5, with TRBD2 matching over 7 bases. This CDR3 spans 14 amino acids. The germline V gene encodes CDR1 SQVTM and CDR2 ANQGSEA. Germline trimming cut 6 bases from V and 5 bases from J; bases unmatched to any gene: 12. Here the CDR3 DNA reads TGCAGCGTCCTCCCGGGGGGACGCGGGGAGACCCAGTACTTC. It is translated as CSVLPGGRGETQYF.